The 31 T cell receptor beta chains reported below all come from one sample, sequenced in a study of T-cell memory formation after mild COVID-19. TCRdb redid the calling of the 5' RACE reads with MiXCR, one entry per CDR3 protein. The sample shows 210,000 or so distinct CDR3 sequences, roughly 18% of them seen only once. The sequencing input was PBMCs or a T cell subset sorted from them (not recorded which). The receptors originated from an adult woman who had mild COVID-19 (a few samples of this study predate the infection). Cell type and time point are not known.

The rearrangement uses TRBV19 and TRBJ2-7; 7 positions agree with TRBD1. J gave up 0 bases and V 1 base, and 3 bases lay outside the gene matches. Per the germline V gene, CDR1 is LNHDA and CDR2 is SQIVND (reference sequence). This CDR3 has 15 residues. The CDR3 region has the DNA TGTGCCAGTAGTATAGGCAGGGGGAGCTCCTACGAGCAGTACTTC. Protein sequence: CASSIGRGSSYEQYF.

The rearrangement joins TRBV7-2 to TRBJ2-5; D gene ambiguous. Trimming removed 4 bases at V and 5 bases at J, with 11 bases between. Germline lookup yields CDR1 SGHTA and CDR2 FQGNSA. The CDR3 length is 13 residues. As DNA, the CDR3 is TGTGCCAGCAGCTCTCGGGCGTTCGAGACCCAGTACTTC. The encoded protein is CASSSRAFETQYF.

The gene calls are TRBV30 and TRBJ1-5, with TRBD1 as a possible D gene (6 bases). Germline lookup yields CDR1 GTSNPN and CDR2 SVGIG (reference sequence). V was shortened by 6 bases and J by 6 bases, with 15 bases between the two germline ends. This CDR3 is built from 13 residues. The chain's CDR3 is CACTVGTTQPQHF. CDR3 DNA: TGTGCCTGTACGGTAGGGACAACTCAGCCCCAGCATTTT.

This clonotype was detected only a few times. This chain links TRBV6-6 with TRBJ1-1; D not certain. CDR3 size: 13 residues. The ends were cut back, 3 bases at V and 6 bases at J, with 11 bases in the middle. The V gene's germline CDR1 is MNHNY and CDR2 SVGAGI (reference sequence). The CDR3 nucleotides are TGTGCCAGCAGTTATCTACGGGCCCCTGAAGCTTTCTTT. Protein product: CASSYLRAPEAFF.

The chain employs TRBV5-1 and TRBJ2-6; D is unresolved. Germline CDR1 and CDR2: SGHRS and YFSETQ. Between the trimmed V and J ends, which lost 0 bases and 0 bases, there was a span of 13 bases. This CDR3 contains 18 residues. CDR3 bases: TGCGCCAGCAGCTTGGACCCTCCTGACGGCTCTGGGGCCAACGTCCTGACTTTC. This translates into CASSLDPPDGSGANVLTF. Based on the CDR3 plus reference TRBV5-1 and TRBJ2-6, the full variable domain is KAGVTQTPRYLIKTRGQQVTLSCSPISGHRSVSWYQQTPGQGLQFLFEYFSETQRNKGNFPGRFSGRQFSNSRSEMNVSTLELGDSALYLCASSLDPPDGSGANVLTFGAGSRLTVL.

This clonotype was seen more than once but under ten times. This chain links TRBV4-1 with TRBJ1-4, with a possible D match to TRBD1 (6 bases). Germline V gives CDR1 MGHRA, CDR2 YSYEKL. Trimming stripped 4 bases from V and 5 bases from J, with 17 bases between. This CDR3 contains 16 residues. The CDR3 coding sequence is TGCGCCAGCAGCCTAAGTACCGGGACAAGGAATGAAAAACTGTTTTTT. This sequence encodes CASSLSTGTRNEKLFF.

Only one count was recorded for this clonotype. The V gene is TRBV12-3 or TRBV12-4, the J gene TRBJ1-1; D remains ambiguous. There are 15 residues in the CDR3. The V gene lost 5 bases and the J gene lost 1 base, with 14 bases spanning the gap. CDR3 DNA: TGTGCCAGCAGTCCCTTAGTGTTAGGGAACACTGAAGCTTTCTTT. Its translation is CASSPLVLGNTEAFF.

This clonotype has a handful of counts. V and J are TRBV6-5 and TRBJ2-1; 7 nucleotides align to TRBD1. Germline-derived CDR1 and CDR2 are MNHEY and SVGAGI. The CDR3 is made up of 18 amino acids. The J segment lost 1 base and the V segment lost 2 bases, leaving 11 bases of the junction unmatched. Written as DNA, the CDR3 is TGTGCCAGCAGTTACCTAGGACCTCGGACAGGTTCCTACAATGAGCAGTTCTTC. Residues: CASSYLGPRTGSYNEQFF.

This clonotype occurred a few times. The V gene is TRBV7-2, the J gene TRBJ2-5; the match to TRBD2 covers 10 bases. The germline gives CDR1 SGHTA, CDR2 FQGNSA. The CDR3 covers 14 residues. V shed 4 bases, J shed 5 bases, and the junction held 4 bases outside the gene matches. This chain's CDR3 is CASSSGLAVETQYF. In DNA, the CDR3 is TGTGCCAGCAGCTCCGGACTAGCGGTGGAGACCCAGTACTTC.

This clonotype was recorded at least ten times. The chain joins TRBV7-3 to TRBJ2-1; a weak D match, TRBD1 (6 bases). The CDR3 contains 15 residues. The germline V gene encodes CDR1 SGHTA and CDR2 FQGTGA. V was trimmed by 2 bases and J by 9 bases, leaving 17 bases between them. CDR3 sequence: CASSLGVGAEGEQFF. CDR3 coding DNA: TGTGCCAGCAGCTTAGGAGTGGGGGCCGAGGGTGAGCAGTTCTTC. Filled out from reference TRBV7-3 and TRBJ2-1, the complete variable domain reads GAGVSQTPSNKVTEKGKYVELRCDPISGHTALYWYRQSLGQGPEFLIYFQGTGAADDSGLPNDRFFAVRPEGSVSTLKIQRTERGDSAVYLCASSLGVGAEGEQFFGPGTRLTVL.

This clonotype was found a few times. The chain combines TRBV6-2 or TRBV6-3 with TRBJ2-1; 11 nucleotides align to TRBD2. The germline V gene encodes CDR1 MNHEY and CDR2 SVGEGT. CDR3 length equals 17 residues. The J segment lost 6 bases and the V segment lost 0 bases, leaving 7 bases of the junction unmatched. For the CDR3, the DNA is TGTGCCAGCAGTTACTCGAGAACTAGCGGGAGTATCAATGAGCAGTTCTTC. Its translation: CASSYSRTSGSINEQFF.

This chain joins TRBV7-7 and TRBJ2-5; D not certain. The V and J ends lost 0 bases and 6 bases respectively, with 8 bases between them. This CDR3 has 13 residues. Germline V gene lookup returns CDR1 SSHAT and CDR2 FNYEAQ (reference sequence). The CDR3 sequence is CASSLAGIKTQYF. The DNA of the CDR3 is TGTGCCAGCAGCTTAGCGGGGATAAAGACCCAGTACTTC. Full variable domain (outside the CDR3, taken from reference TRBV7-7 and TRBJ2-5): GAGVSQSPRYKVTKRGQDVTLRCDPISSHATLYWYQQALGQGPEFLTYFNYEAQPDKSGLPSDRFSAERPEGSISTLTIQRTEQRDSAMYRCASSLAGIKTQYFGPGTRLLVL.

The chain has TRBV6-1 and TRBJ1-5; D may be TRBD1 (5 bases). Germline CDR1 reads MNHNS; CDR2 reads SASEGT. V gave up 6 bases and J gave up 9 bases, with 12 bases separating them. The CDR3 runs to 12 residues. The CDR3 DNA follows: TGTGCCAGCAGGGACACCCAGGGGCCCCAGCATTTT. As protein: CASRDTQGPQHF.

The chain combines TRBV5-1 with TRBJ2-5; the match to TRBD1 covers 9 bases. This CDR3 region has 17 residues. Looked up from germline, CDR1 is SGHRS and CDR2 is YFSETQ. V lost 4 bases, J lost 4 bases, and 14 bases stayed unmatched. CDR3 bases: TGCGCCAGCAGCAGCGCCTGGTCGGGACAGGGAGCAGAGACCCAGTACTTC. Its translation is CASSSAWSGQGAETQYF. The full variable domain, rest sourced from reference TRBV5-1 and TRBJ2-5, is KAGVTQTPRYLIKTRGQQVTLSCSPISGHRSVSWYQQTPGQGLQFLFEYFSETQRNKGNFPGRFSGRQFSNSRSEMNVSTLELGDSALYLCASSSAWSGQGAETQYFGPGTRLLVL.

This clonotype was seen a handful of times. The chain links TRBV7-9 to TRBJ2-7; the D is unclear. There are 12 residues in the CDR3. Trimming took 6 bases from V and 6 from J, leaving 12 bases between them. Germline CDR1 is SEHNR and CDR2 is FQNEAQ (reference sequence). In DNA form, the CDR3 reads TGTGCCAGCAGTTCTGGATCTGGCGAGCAGTACTTC. It is translated as CASSSGSGEQYF.

This clonotype appeared a few times. This chain links TRBV30 with TRBJ1-1, with D uncertain. The V gene's germline CDR1 is GTSNPN and CDR2 SVGIG (reference sequence). The CDR3 loop spans 13 amino acids. V was pared by 0 bases and J by 1 base, with 6 bases between. CDR3 protein: CAWSVYPNTEAFF. Written as DNA, the CDR3 is TGTGCCTGGAGTGTATACCCGAACACTGAAGCTTTCTTT.

The rearrangement links TRBV7-9 to TRBJ1-5; a weak D match, TRBD1 (6 bases). V lost 4 bases and J 2 bases, leaving 15 bases between the germline ends. In germline, CDR1 is SEHNR, CDR2 FQNEAQ (reference sequence). The CDR3 length is 16 residues. This chain's CDR3 is CASSSAGDGGNQPQHF. The CDR3 region has the DNA TGTGCCAGCAGCTCGGCAGGGGATGGGGGCAATCAGCCCCAGCATTTT. The variable domain in full, with the rest retrieved from reference TRBV7-9 and TRBJ1-5, is DTGVSQNPRHKITKRGQNVTFRCDPISEHNRLYWYRQTLGQGPEFLTYFQNEAQLEKSRLLSDRFSAERPKGSFSTLEIQRTEQGDSAMYLCASSSAGDGGNQPQHFGDGTRLSIL.

The V and J genes are TRBV7-6 and TRBJ2-5; D possibly corresponds to TRBD1 (5 bases). The CDR3 has 13 residues. Trimming pared 4 bases from V and 5 bases from J, leaving 11 bases between. Per the germline V gene, CDR1 is SGHVS and CDR2 is FNYEAQ. Written as DNA, the CDR3 is TGTGCCAGCAGCTCGGACAACAGGGAGACCCAGTACTTC. Protein sequence: CASSSDNRETQYF.

This clonotype showed up just a few times. The genes are TRBV3-1 and TRBJ2-2; perhaps TRBD1 as D (6 bases). The CDR3 covers 16 residues. Germline V gene data show CDR1 as LGHDT and CDR2 as YNNKEL (reference sequence). V shed 4 bases and J shed 4 bases, with 16 bases lying between them. The CDR3 coding sequence is TGTGCCAGCAGCCGCTCACGGGCAGGGGTCACCGGGGAGCTGTTTTTT. It codes for CASSRSRAGVTGELFF.

This clonotype was counted between two and nine times. The rearrangement joins TRBV7-9 to TRBJ2-7, with D tentatively TRBD1 or TRBD2 (6 bases each). Trimming took 1 base from V and 3 from J, leaving 13 bases between them. Germline assignment: CDR1 SEHNR and CDR2 FQNEAQ (reference sequence). This CDR3 contains 15 residues. The CDR3 loop reads CASSLGRRGNYEQYF. In DNA form, the CDR3 reads TGTGCCAGCAGCTTAGGGCGGAGGGGGAACTACGAGCAGTACTTC.

This chain links TRBV20-1 with TRBJ1-2, with a weak D call TRBD1 (6 bases). The V end lost 6 bases, the J end lost 5 bases, and 10 bases lay between the germline ends. The CDR3 extends over 11 amino acids. Germline loops: CDR1 DFQATT, CDR2 SNEGSKA (reference sequence). CDR3 residues: CSALGQYGYTF. The CDR3 DNA is TGCAGTGCCCTTGGACAGTATGGCTACACCTTC.

This clonotype was observed at least ten times. This chain uses TRBV4-1 with TRBJ2-1; 8 bases agree with TRBD2. The CDR3 consists of 16 residues. The germline gives CDR1 MGHRA, CDR2 YSYEKL. Unmatched junction bases numbered 2, after V lost 0 bases and J lost 1 base. The CDR3 sequence is CASSQEERGSYNEQFF. CDR3 coding DNA: TGCGCCAGCAGCCAAGAGGAGCGGGGGTCCTACAATGAGCAGTTCTTC.

The chain couples TRBV29-1 to TRBJ1-2, with unresolved D. V was cut by 7 bases and J by 10 bases, with 16 bases left in between. The CDR3 spans 11 residues. CDR1 is SQVTM, CDR2 ANQGSEA, per germline. The CDR3 sequence is CSAASGRDYTF. In DNA, the CDR3 is TGCAGCGCCGCGTCCGGGAGGGACTACACCTTC.

The V gene is TRBV7-2, the J gene TRBJ2-3; a weak D match, TRBD2 (6 bases). Germline V gene lookup returns CDR1 SGHTA and CDR2 FQGNSA. V was cut by 5 bases and J by 3 bases, with 12 bases left in between. This CDR3 spans 14 amino acids. The CDR3 DNA follows: TGTGCCAGCAGCCCTGAGCGGGCAACAGATACGCAGTATTTT. Amino acids: CASSPERATDTQYF.

The genes are TRBV20-1 and TRBJ1-1, with D possibly matching TRBD1 (5 bases). The ends were cut back, 7 bases at V and 0 bases at J, with 9 bases in the middle. Germline values: CDR1 DFQATT, CDR2 SNEGSKA (reference sequence). This CDR3 is 12 amino acids long. CDR3 region: CSVRAMNTEAFF. In nucleotides, the CDR3 is TGCAGTGTCAGGGCTATGAACACTGAAGCTTTCTTT.

The V and J genes are TRBV29-1 and TRBJ1-1; D possibly corresponds to TRBD1 (5 bases). Germline lookup yields CDR1 SQVTM and CDR2 ANQGSEA. This CDR3 has 15 residues. Trimming shortened V by 6 bases and J by 2 bases, and 19 bases separated the two germline ends. This CDR3 is CSVQGGGLRNTEAFF. In DNA form, the CDR3 reads TGCAGCGTCCAAGGTGGGGGTTTGAGAAACACTGAAGCTTTCTTT. The full variable domain, in which reference TRBV29-1 and TRBJ1-1 provide the parts outside the CDR3, is SAVISQKPSRDICQRGTSLTIQCQVDSQVTMMFWYRQQPGQSLTLIATANQGSEATYESGFVIDKFPISRPNLTFSTLTVSNMSPEDSSIYLCSVQGGGLRNTEAFFGQGTRLTVV.

The sample holds many counts of this clonotype. The gene calls are TRBV7-6 and TRBJ2-7; 10 bases map to TRBD2. This CDR3 has 15 residues. Germline trimming cut 5 bases from V and 4 bases from J; bases unmatched to any gene: 8. Germline V gene data show CDR1 as SGHVS and CDR2 as FNYEAQ. The CDR3 is CASSPRTSGLYEQYF. The CDR3 DNA sequence: TGTGCCAGCAGCCCCAGGACTAGCGGACTTTACGAGCAGTACTTC.

The V gene is TRBV9, the J gene TRBJ1-5; 11 positions agree with TRBD1. The length of the CDR3 is 15 residues. The germline V gene encodes CDR1 SGDLS and CDR2 YYNGEE. Losses at the gene ends were 4 bases for V and 4 bases for J; bases not matched to a gene: 4. The CDR3 sequence: CASSTGQGANQPQHF. The CDR3 DNA follows: TGTGCCAGCAGCACTGGACAGGGGGCGAATCAGCCCCAGCATTTT.

This clonotype has only a few counts. The rearrangement joins TRBV5-5 to TRBJ2-1; 13 nucleotides line up with TRBD2. The ends lost 3 bases at V and 8 bases at J; junction bases unmatched: 8. The germline gives CDR1 SGHKS, CDR2 YYEKEE (reference sequence). This CDR3 spans 16 amino acids. CDR3 DNA sequence: TGTGCCAGCAGCTCAGGACTAGCGGGAGCAGGAGATGAGCAGTTCTTC. This codes for CASSSGLAGAGDEQFF. Looking up the rest from reference TRBV5-5 and TRBJ2-1 gives the full variable domain: DAGVTQSPTHLIKTRGQQVTLRCSPISGHKSVSWYQQVLGQGPQFIFQYYEKEERGRGNFPDRFSARQFPNYSSELNVNALLLGDSALYLCASSSGLAGAGDEQFFGPGTRLTVL.

This clonotype was counted between two and nine times. The chain uses TRBV7-2 and TRBJ1-3; 7 bases fit TRBD1. The ends lost 1 base at V and 0 bases at J; junction bases unmatched: 6. The CDR3 sequence is 17 residues long. The germline V gene encodes CDR1 SGHTA and CDR2 FQGNSA. CDR3 sequence reads: CASSLVGTEFSGNTIYF. In nucleotides, the CDR3 is TGTGCCAGCAGCTTAGTTGGGACAGAATTCTCTGGAAACACCATATATTTT.

The V call is TRBV5-6, the J call TRBJ2-6; D is perhaps TRBD1 or TRBD2 (5 bases each). Germline CDR1 and CDR2: SGHDT and YYEEEE. V gave up 4 bases and J gave up 4 bases, with 9 bases separating them. The CDR3 is 14 amino acids. The CDR3 region is CASSRGAGANVLTF. The CDR3 DNA follows: TGTGCCAGCAGCAGGGGAGCCGGGGCCAACGTCCTGACTTTC.